Shown below are 23 T cell receptor beta chains from a single sample sequenced in a study of blood T cell dynamics during melanoma immunotherapy. Sequencing was performed with immunoSEQ multiplex PCR; in TCRdb, only in-frame clones are kept and a portion is missing. The table has approximately 9,700 clones, about 85% seen once. As to time point: pre-treatment baseline. The source material was blood, sampled from a patient treated with checkpoint blockade. The receptors come from a human donor with melanoma.

The J gene is TRBJ2-5, the V gene TRBV19, with 8 positions matching TRBD2. Germline CDR1 is LNHDA and CDR2 is SQIVND (reference sequence). V lost 5 bases and J lost 4; bases outside the gene matches: 9. This CDR3 comprises 15 residues. The CDR3 loop is CASSARGGSGETQYF. The CDR3 coding sequence is TGTGCCAGTAGTGCCCGGGGGGGAAGTGGAGAGACCCAGTACTTC.

The chain carries TRBV7-9 and TRBJ1-1; no definite D call. This CDR3 region has 13 residues. Trimming removed 4 bases at V and 7 bases at J, with 13 bases between. The germline gives CDR1 SEHNR, CDR2 FQNEAQ (reference sequence). The CDR3 nucleotides read TGTGCCAGCAGCTCTGTAGGGCCCTTTGAAGCTTTCTTT. The encoded protein is CASSSVGPFEAFF.

The V call is TRBV2, the J call TRBJ1-1; D is undetermined. V was pared by 3 bases and J by 1 base, with 6 bases between. Germline V gene lookup returns CDR1 SNHLY and CDR2 FYNNEI. The CDR3 is made up of 13 amino acids. CDR3 sequence (DNA): TGTGCCAGCAGTGACGAACAGAACACTGAAGCTTTCTTT. Encoded protein: CASSDEQNTEAFF.

V and J are TRBV2 and TRBJ2-3, with TRBD2 matching over 9 bases. The CDR3 totals 14 residues. CDR1 SNHLY and CDR2 FYNNEI come from the germline V gene. Trimming at V came to 4 bases and at J to 6 bases, leaving 5 bases not matched to a gene. The CDR3 sequence: CASSVSGGPDTQYF. In DNA form, the CDR3 reads TGTGCCAGCAGTGTTAGCGGGGGCCCCGATACGCAGTATTTT.

This sequence joins TRBV19 and TRBJ1-5, with a tentative D call TRBD1 (5 bases). Deletions cut 4 bases from V and 7 bases from J, with 17 bases between. This CDR3 has 15 residues. The germline gives CDR1 LNHDA, CDR2 SQIVND (reference sequence). In DNA, the CDR3 is TGTGCCAGTAGTAACCCTGGCGGGGGGAACCAGCCCCAGCATTTT. Residues: CASSNPGGGNQPQHF.

The chain couples TRBV2 to TRBJ1-5; 8 bases map to TRBD1. With 4 bases clipped from V and 0 bases from J, the junction kept 2 bases outside the gene matches. The germline gives CDR1 SNHLY, CDR2 FYNNEI. The CDR3 loop spans 15 amino acids. For the CDR3, the DNA is TGTGCCAGCAGTGGACAGGGGAATAGCAATCAGCCCCAGCATTTT. It yields the protein CASSGQGNSNQPQHF.

The rearrangement joins TRBV12-2 to TRBJ2-5; the D call TRBD1 from the table was never checked on the DNA. TRBV12-2 is a known pseudogene. The CDR3 is 16 residues long. In nucleotides, the CDR3 is TGTGCAAGTCGCTATTCCTTAGAGGGGGCCCCGGAGACCCAGTACTTC. Its translation is CASRYSLEGAPETQYF.

The rearrangement links TRBV19 to TRBJ1-3; possible D gene TRBD1, 6 bases. Germline values: CDR1 LNHDA, CDR2 SQIVND (reference sequence). The germline V and J ends were trimmed by 5 bases and 0 bases, with 11 bases remaining between them. CDR3 length: 15 residues. CDR3 loop: CASSVDRNSGNTIYF. For the CDR3, the DNA is TGTGCCAGTAGTGTGGACAGAAACTCTGGAAACACCATATATTTT. Combining the CDR3 with reference TRBV19 and TRBJ1-3 gives the whole variable domain DGGITQSPKYLFRKEGQNVTLSCEQNLNHDAMYWYRQDPGQGLRLIYYSQIVNDFQKGDIAEGYSVSREKKESFPLTVTSAQKNPTAFYLCASSVDRNSGNTIYFGEGSWLTVV.

V usage is TRBV25-1 and J usage is TRBJ2-2; D is tentatively TRBD1 or TRBD2 (5 bases each). The germline V and J ends were trimmed by 6 bases and 2 bases, with 10 bases remaining between them. Per the germline V gene, CDR1 is MGHDK and CDR2 is SYGVNS. The CDR3 length is 14 residues. The DNA for the CDR3 is TGTGCCAGCAGGGGTGGGGGTAACACCGGGGAGCTGTTTTTT. This sequence encodes CASRGGGNTGELFF.

The gene calls are TRBV7-2 and TRBJ1-1, with 9 positions matching TRBD1. CDR3 length: 13 amino acids. The V gene's germline CDR1 is SGHTA and CDR2 FQGNSA. J lost 10 bases, V lost 6 bases, and 9 bases had no gene match. Written as DNA, the CDR3 is TGTGCCAGCAGGGGGCGACAGGGGGAGGGAGCTTTCTTT. Translated, it gives CASRGRQGEGAFF. Looking up the rest from reference TRBV7-2 and TRBJ1-1 gives the full variable domain: GAGVSQSPSNKVTEKGKDVELRCDPISGHTALYWYRQSLGQGLEFLIYFQGNSAPDKSGLPSDRFSAERTGGSVSTLTIQRTQQEDSAVYLCASRGRQGEGAFFGQGTRLTVV.

This sequence joins TRBV4-1 and TRBJ2-7; D unresolved. CDR1 MGHRA and CDR2 YSYEKL come from the germline V gene. The CDR3 is made up of 13 amino acids. Trimming left V 4 bases short and J 0 bases short, with 7 bases between. CDR3 loop: CASSREPSYEQYV. CDR3 DNA: TGCGCCAGCAGCCGGGAACCCTCCTACGAGCAGTACGTC.

The CDR3 sequence is CASSFGGSTEAFF. Written as DNA, the CDR3 is TGTGCCAGCAGCTTCGGGGGAAGCACTGAAGCTTTCTTT. V is TRBV7-2 and J is TRBJ1-1; D possibly corresponds to TRBD1 (5 bases). The germline V gene encodes CDR1 SGHTA and CDR2 FQGNSA. V was clipped by 3 bases and J by 4 bases, with 9 bases between them. The CDR3 extends over 13 amino acids.

The rearrangement uses TRBV28 and TRBJ2-7, with TRBD2 matching 8 bases. The CDR3 is made up of 14 amino acids. The ends lost 10 bases at V and 2 bases at J; junction bases unmatched: 10. The V gene's germline CDR1 is MDHEN and CDR2 SYDVKM. The CDR3 here is CATLFPGGAYEQYF. In DNA form, the CDR3 reads TGTGCCACCCTGTTTCCGGGGGGGGCCTACGAGCAGTACTTC.

The V and J genes are TRBV2 and TRBJ2-3; 11 bases line up with TRBD2. CDR1 is SNHLY and CDR2 is FYNNEI in the germline V gene. The CDR3 extends over 18 amino acids. J gave up 3 bases and V 5 bases, and 13 bases lay outside the gene matches. CDR3 amino acids: CASSLEARTSGYTDTQYF. The CDR3 coding sequence is TGTGCCAGCAGTCTGGAGGCGCGGACTAGCGGGTATACAGATACGCAGTATTTT.

The chain uses TRBV4-1 and TRBJ1-4; 7 nucleotides align to TRBD1. This CDR3 has 15 amino acids. The germline CDR1 and CDR2 sequences are MGHRA and YSYEKL. V shed 1 base and J 8 bases; nucleotides not matched to a gene: 7. CDR3 nucleotide sequence: TGCGCCAGCAGCCAAGCGACAGGGTGGAGCGAAAAACTGTTTTTT. It is translated as CASSQATGWSEKLFF.

The J gene is TRBJ1-1, the V gene TRBV7-6; 8 bases fit TRBD1. The CDR3 has 15 residues. Germline V gene data show CDR1 as SGHVS and CDR2 as FNYEAQ. V lost 4 bases to trimming and J lost 4 bases; unmatched junction nucleotides: 8. For the CDR3, the DNA is TGTGCCAGCAGCTACCAGACAGGGGAGGTCACTGAAGCTTTCTTT. Amino acids: CASSYQTGEVTEAFF.

The chain has TRBV7-9 and TRBJ1-3; D is unclear. V dropped 3 bases and J dropped 6 bases, with 6 bases sitting between them. Germline lookup yields CDR1 SEHNR and CDR2 FQNEAQ (reference sequence). This CDR3 contains 12 residues. This CDR3 is CASSFVENTIYF. The CDR3 bases are TGTGCCAGCAGCTTTGTCGAAAACACCATATATTTT. The full variable domain, completed using reference TRBV7-9 and TRBJ1-3, is DTGVSQNPRHKITKRGQNVTFRCDPISEHNRLYWYRQTLGQGPEFLTYFQNEAQLEKSRLLSDRFSAERPKGSFSTLEIQRTEQGDSAMYLCASSFVENTIYFGEGSWLTVV.

The CDR3 loop is CASKAEDDTEAFF. CDR3 DNA sequence: TGCGCCAGCAAGGCTGAGGACGACACTGAAGCTTTCTTT. The rearrangement links TRBV10-2 to TRBJ1-1; D is ambiguous. CDR1 WSHSY and CDR2 SAAADI come from the germline V gene. The CDR3 extends over 13 amino acids. Trimming removed 7 bases at V and 3 bases at J, with 12 bases between.

The chain links TRBV28 to TRBJ2-2; 11 bases are shared with TRBD2. V dropped 5 bases and J dropped 2; count of bases not matched to a gene: 4. This CDR3 is 16 amino acids long. The germline V gene encodes CDR1 MDHEN and CDR2 SYDVKM. The CDR3 DNA reads TGTGCCAGCAGTCTCCTAGCGGGAGGTAACACCGGGGAGCTGTTTTTT. Translated: CASSLLAGGNTGELFF.

The V call is TRBV7-6, the J call TRBJ2-1, with D perhaps matching TRBD2 (6 bases). Germline CDR1 and CDR2: SGHVS and FNYEAQ. The V end lost 5 bases, the J end lost 4 bases, and 15 bases lay between the germline ends. The CDR3 runs 15 residues. CDR3 sequence reads: CASSDAGLGYNEQFF. CDR3 in DNA: TGTGCCAGCAGCGACGCGGGGCTGGGGTACAATGAGCAGTTCTTC.

J is TRBJ2-7 and V is TRBV18; D not resolved. The germline V gene has CDR1 KGHSH and CDR2 LQKENI. The CDR3 loop spans 16 amino acids. Trimming shortened V by 3 bases and J by 0 bases, and 15 bases separated the two germline ends. The CDR3 protein is CASSPGPFSTSYEQYV. CDR3 DNA sequence: TGTGCCAGCTCACCCGGACCTTTTTCGACCTCCTACGAGCAGTACGTC.

V and J are TRBV29-1 and TRBJ2-1; a possible D gene is TRBD1 (5 bases). This CDR3 spans 13 amino acids. Per germline, CDR1 SQVTM and CDR2 ANQGSEA. Trimming shortened V by 1 base and J by 7 bases, and 11 bases separated the two germline ends. CDR3 nucleotides: TGCAGCGTTGAAGTCGCAGGGAAAAATGAGCAGTTCTTC. It is translated as CSVEVAGKNEQFF.

This rearrangement joins TRBV4-1 to TRBJ2-7, with 13 bases aligning to TRBD2. The V gene end was trimmed by 0 bases and the J gene end by 3 bases; junction bases not matched to a gene: 11. Per germline, CDR1 MGHRA and CDR2 YSYEKL. The CDR3 is 19 residues long. CDR3 in DNA: TGCGCCAGCAGCCAAGATCCCGCACTAGCGGGAGGGCCCTTCTACGAGCAGTACGTC. It encodes CASSQDPALAGGPFYEQYV.